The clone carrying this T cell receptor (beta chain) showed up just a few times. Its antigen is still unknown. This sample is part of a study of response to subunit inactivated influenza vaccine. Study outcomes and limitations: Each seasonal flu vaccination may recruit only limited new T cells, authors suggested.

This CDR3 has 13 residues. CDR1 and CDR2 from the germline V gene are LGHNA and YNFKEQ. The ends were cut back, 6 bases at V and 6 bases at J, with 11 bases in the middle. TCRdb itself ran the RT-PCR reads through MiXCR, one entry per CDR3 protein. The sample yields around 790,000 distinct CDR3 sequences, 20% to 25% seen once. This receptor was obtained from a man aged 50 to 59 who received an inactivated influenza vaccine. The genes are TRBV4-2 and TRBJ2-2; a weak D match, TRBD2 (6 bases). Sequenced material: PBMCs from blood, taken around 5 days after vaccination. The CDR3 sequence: CASRREGAGELFF. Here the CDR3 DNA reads TGTGCCAGCAGGCGGGAAGGCGCCGGGGAGCTGTTTTTT.